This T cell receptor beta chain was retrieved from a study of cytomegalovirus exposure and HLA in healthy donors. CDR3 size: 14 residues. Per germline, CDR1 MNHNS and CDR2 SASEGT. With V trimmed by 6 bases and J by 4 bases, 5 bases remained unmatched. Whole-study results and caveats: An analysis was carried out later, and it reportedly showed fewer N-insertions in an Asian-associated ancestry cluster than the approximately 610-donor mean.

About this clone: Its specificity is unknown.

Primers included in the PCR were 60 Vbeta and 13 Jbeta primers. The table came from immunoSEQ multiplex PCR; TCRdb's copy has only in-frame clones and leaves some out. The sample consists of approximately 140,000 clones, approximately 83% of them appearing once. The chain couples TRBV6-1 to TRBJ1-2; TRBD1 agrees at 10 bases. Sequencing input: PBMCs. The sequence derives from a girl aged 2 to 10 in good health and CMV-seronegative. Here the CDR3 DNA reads TGTGCCAGCAGAAGACAGGGGGCGGTCTATGGCTACACCTTC. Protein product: CASRRQGAVYGYTF.